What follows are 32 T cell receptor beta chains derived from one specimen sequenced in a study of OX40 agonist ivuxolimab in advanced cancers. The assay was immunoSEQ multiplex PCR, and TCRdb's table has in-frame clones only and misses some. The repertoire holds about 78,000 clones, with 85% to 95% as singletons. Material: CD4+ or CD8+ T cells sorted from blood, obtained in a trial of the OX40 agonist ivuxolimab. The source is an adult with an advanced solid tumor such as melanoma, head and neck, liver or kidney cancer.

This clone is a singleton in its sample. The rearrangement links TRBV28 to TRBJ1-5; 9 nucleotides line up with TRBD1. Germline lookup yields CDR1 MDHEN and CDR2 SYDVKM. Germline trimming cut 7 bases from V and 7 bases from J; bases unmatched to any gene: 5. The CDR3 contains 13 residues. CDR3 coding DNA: TGTGCCAGCACCCCGGACAGGGGCCAGCCCCAGCATTTT. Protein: CASTPDRGQPQHF.

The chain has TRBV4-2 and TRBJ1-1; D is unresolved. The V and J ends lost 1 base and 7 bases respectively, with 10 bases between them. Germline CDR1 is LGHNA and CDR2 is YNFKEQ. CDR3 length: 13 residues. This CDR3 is CASSQGHLIEAFF. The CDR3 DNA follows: TGTGCCAGCAGCCAAGGGCACCTGATTGAAGCTTTCTTT.

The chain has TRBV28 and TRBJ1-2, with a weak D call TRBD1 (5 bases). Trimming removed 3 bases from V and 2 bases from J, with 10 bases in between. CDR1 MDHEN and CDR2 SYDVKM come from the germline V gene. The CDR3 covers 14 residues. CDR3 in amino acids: CASSFQGDNYGYTF. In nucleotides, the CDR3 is TGTGCCAGCAGTTTTCAGGGAGACAACTATGGCTACACCTTC.

CDR3 protein: CASSSAGGTSGELFF. The CDR3 DNA reads TGTGCCAGCAGCTCAGCGGGGGGGACAAGCGGGGAGCTGTTTTTT. The chain recombines TRBV7-2 with TRBJ2-2; TRBD2 aligns across 10 bases. Trimming took 4 bases from V and 7 from J; bases not matched to a gene: 6. Per germline, CDR1 SGHTA and CDR2 FQGNSA. This CDR3 has 15 amino acids.

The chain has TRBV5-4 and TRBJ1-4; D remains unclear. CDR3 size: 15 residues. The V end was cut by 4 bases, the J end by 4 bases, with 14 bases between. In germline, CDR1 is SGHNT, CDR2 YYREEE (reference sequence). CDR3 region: CASSPSRGFNEKLFF. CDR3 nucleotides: TGTGCCAGCAGCCCATCTCGGGGATTTAATGAAAAACTGTTTTTT.

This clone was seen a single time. CDR3 residues: CASSESSGQYIQYF. CDR3 bases: TGTGCCAGCAGTGAATCGTCCGGGCAGTACATTCAGTACTTC. The J gene is TRBJ2-4, the V gene TRBV25-1, with D unclear. The CDR3 spans 14 residues. From germline, CDR1 is MGHDK and CDR2 SYGVNS. The V end was cut by 1 base, the J end by 8 bases, with 12 bases between.

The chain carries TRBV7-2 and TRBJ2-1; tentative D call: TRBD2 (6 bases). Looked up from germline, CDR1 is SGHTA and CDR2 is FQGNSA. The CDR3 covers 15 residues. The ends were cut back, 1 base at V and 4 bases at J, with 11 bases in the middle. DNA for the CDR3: TGTGCCAGCAGCTTAGGTCGCGGGGCTTACAATGAGCAGTTCTTC. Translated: CASSLGRGAYNEQFF.

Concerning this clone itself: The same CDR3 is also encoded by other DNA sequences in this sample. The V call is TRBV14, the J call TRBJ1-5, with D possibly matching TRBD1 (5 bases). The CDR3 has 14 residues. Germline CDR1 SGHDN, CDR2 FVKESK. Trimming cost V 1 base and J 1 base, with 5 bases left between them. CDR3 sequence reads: CASSQGGSNQPQHF. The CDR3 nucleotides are TGTGCCAGCAGCCAAGGGGGGAGCAATCAGCCCCAGCATTTT.

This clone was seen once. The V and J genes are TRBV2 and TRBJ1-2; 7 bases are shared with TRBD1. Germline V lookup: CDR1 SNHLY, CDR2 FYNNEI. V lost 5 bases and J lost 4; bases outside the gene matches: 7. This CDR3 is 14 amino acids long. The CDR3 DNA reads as TGTGCCAGCAGTTTCCAGGGACAGAGCTATGGCTACACCTTC. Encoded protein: CASSFQGQSYGYTF.

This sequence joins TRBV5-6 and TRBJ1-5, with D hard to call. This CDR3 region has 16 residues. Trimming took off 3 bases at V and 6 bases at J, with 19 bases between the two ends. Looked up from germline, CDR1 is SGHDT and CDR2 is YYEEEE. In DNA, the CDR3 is TGTGCCAGCAGCTCGCGTAGGGCACCGGGTGGTCAGCCCCAGCATTTT. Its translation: CASSSRRAPGGQPQHF.

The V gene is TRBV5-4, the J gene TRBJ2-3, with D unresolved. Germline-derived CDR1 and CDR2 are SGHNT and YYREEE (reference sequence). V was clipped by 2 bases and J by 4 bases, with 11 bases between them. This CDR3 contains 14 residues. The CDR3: CASSFGPGSDTQYF. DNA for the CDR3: TGTGCCAGCAGCTTTGGCCCCGGCTCAGATACGCAGTATTTT.

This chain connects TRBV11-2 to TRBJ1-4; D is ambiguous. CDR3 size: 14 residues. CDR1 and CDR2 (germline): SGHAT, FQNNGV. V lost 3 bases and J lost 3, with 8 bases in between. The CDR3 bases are TGTGCCAGCAGCTTGTTGCAAGCTAATGAAAAACTGTTTTTT. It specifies CASSLLQANEKLFF.

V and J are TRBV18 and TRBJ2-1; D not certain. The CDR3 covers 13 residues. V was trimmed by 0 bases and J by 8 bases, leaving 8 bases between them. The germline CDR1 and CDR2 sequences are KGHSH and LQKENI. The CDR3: CASSPPPRDEQFF. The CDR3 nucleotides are TGTGCCAGCTCACCACCCCCCCGAGATGAGCAGTTCTTC.

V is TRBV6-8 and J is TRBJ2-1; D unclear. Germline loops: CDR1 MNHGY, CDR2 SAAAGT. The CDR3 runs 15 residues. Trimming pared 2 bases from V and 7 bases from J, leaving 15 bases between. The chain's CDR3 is CASSYPSEVRNEQFF. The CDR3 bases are TGTGCCAGCAGTTACCCATCGGAAGTTCGGAATGAGCAGTTCTTC.

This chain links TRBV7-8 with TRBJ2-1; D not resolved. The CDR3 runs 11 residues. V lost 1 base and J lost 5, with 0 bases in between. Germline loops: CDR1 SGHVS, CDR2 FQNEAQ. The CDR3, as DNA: TGTGCCAGCAGCTTAGACAATGAGCAGTTCTTC. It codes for CASSLDNEQFF.

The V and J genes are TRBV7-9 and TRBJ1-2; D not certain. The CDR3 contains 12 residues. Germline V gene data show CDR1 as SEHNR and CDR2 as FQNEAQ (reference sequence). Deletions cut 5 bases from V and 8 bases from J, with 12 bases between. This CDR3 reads CASSRREGGYTF. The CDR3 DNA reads TGTGCCAGCAGCCGGCGGGAGGGAGGCTACACCTTC.

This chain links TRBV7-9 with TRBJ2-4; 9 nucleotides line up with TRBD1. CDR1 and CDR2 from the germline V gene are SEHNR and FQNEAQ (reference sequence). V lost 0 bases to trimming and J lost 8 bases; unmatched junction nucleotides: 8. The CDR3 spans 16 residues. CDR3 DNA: TGTGCCAGCAGCTTAGCGAGGGACAGGGAAAAGGACATTCAGTACTTC. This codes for CASSLARDREKDIQYF.

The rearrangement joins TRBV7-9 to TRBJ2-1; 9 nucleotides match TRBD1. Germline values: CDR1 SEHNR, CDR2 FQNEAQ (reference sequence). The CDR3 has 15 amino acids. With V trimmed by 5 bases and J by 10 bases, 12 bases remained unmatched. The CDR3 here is CASSPGTGSFKEQFF. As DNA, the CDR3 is TGTGCCAGCAGCCCCGGGACAGGGTCCTTCAAGGAGCAGTTCTTC.

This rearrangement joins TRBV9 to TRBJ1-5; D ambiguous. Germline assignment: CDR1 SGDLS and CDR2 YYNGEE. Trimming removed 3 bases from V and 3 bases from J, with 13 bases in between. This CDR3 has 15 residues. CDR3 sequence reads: CASSAGGRVNQPQHF. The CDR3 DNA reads TGTGCCAGCAGCGCCGGCGGACGGGTCAATCAGCCCCAGCATTTT.

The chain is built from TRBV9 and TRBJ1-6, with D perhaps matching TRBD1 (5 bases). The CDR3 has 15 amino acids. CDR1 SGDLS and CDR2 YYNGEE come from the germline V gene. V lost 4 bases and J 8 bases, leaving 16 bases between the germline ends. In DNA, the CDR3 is TGTGCCAGCAGCTCAGGGTCCCGCGGGGATTCACCCCTCCACTTT. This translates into CASSSGSRGDSPLHF.

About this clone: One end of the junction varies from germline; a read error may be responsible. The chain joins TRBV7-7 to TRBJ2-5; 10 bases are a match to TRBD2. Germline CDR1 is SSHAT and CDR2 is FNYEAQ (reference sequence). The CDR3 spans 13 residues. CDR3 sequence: CASSNSGGETQYF. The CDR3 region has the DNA TGTGCTAGCAGCAATAGCGGGGGGGAGACCCAGTACTTC.

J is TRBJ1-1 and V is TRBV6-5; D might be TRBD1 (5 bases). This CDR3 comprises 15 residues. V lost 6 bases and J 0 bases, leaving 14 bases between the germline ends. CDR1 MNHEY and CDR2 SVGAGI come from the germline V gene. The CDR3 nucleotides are TGTGCCAGCAGGGGACCCGAGGGGCTGAACACTGAAGCTTTCTTT. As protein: CASRGPEGLNTEAFF.

The CDR3 region has the DNA TGTGCCAGCAGTGGACGGATGAACACTGAAGCTTTCTTT. Its translation is CASSGRMNTEAFF. This chain connects TRBV6-1 to TRBJ1-1, with D unclear. V gave up 4 bases and J gave up 0 bases, with 6 bases separating them. Germline V gene data show CDR1 as MNHNS and CDR2 as SASEGT. The CDR3 extends over 13 amino acids.

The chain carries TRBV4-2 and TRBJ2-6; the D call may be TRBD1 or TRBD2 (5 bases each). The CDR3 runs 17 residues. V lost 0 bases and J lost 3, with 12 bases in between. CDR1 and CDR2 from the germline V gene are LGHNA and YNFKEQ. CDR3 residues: CASSQDGGRNGANVLTF. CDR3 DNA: TGTGCCAGCAGCCAAGATGGGGGTAGAAATGGGGCCAACGTCCTGACTTTC.

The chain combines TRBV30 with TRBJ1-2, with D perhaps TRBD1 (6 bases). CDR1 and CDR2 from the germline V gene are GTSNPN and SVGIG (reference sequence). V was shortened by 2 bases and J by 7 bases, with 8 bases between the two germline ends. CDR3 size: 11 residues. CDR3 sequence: CAWSIGGGYTF. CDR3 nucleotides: TGTGCCTGGAGTATAGGGGGTGGCTACACCTTC.

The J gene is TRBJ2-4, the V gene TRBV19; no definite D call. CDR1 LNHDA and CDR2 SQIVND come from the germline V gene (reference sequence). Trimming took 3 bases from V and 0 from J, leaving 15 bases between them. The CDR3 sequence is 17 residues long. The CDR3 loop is CASSIVPRRLAKNIQYF. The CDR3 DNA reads TGTGCCAGTAGTATTGTTCCGCGGAGACTAGCCAAAAACATTCAGTACTTC.

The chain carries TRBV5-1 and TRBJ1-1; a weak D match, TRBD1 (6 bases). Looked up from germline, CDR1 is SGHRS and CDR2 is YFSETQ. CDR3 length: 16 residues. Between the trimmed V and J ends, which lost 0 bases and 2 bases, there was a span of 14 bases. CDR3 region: CASSLGAGVENTEAFF. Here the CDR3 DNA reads TGCGCCAGCAGCTTGGGGGCAGGGGTCGAAAACACTGAAGCTTTCTTT.

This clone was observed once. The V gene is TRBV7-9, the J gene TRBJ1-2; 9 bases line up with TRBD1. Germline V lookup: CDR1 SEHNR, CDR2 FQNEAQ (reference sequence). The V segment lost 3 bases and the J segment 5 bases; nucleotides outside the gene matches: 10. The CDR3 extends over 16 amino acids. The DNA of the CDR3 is TGTGCCAGCAGCTTCCCTTCTAAGGGACAGGGATATGGCTACACCTTC. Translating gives CASSFPSKGQGYGYTF.

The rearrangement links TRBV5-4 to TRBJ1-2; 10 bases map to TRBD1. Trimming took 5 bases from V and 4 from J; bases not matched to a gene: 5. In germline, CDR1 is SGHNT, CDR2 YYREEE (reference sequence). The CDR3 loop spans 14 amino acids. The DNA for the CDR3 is TGTGCCAGCAGGCCGGGACAGGGGCCCTATGGCTACACCTTC. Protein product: CASRPGQGPYGYTF.

CDR3 DNA: TGTGCCAGCAGTTTACCCGCCATGAGGTGGGGCTACGAGCAGTACTTC. It encodes CASSLPAMRWGYEQYF. The rearrangement joins TRBV28 to TRBJ2-7; no clear D. The V gene's germline CDR1 is MDHEN and CDR2 SYDVKM. The length of the CDR3 is 16 residues. V was clipped by 2 bases and J by 3 bases, with 17 bases between them.

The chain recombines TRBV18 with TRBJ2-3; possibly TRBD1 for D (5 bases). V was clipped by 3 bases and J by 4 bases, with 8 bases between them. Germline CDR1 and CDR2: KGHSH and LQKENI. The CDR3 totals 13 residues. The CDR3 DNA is TGTGCCAGCTCACCTCCACAGGCAGATACGCAGTATTTT. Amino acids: CASSPPQADTQYF. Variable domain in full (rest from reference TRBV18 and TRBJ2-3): NAGVMQNPRHLVRRRGQEARLRCSPMKGHSHVYWYRQLPEEGLKFMVYLQKENIIDESGMPKERFSAEFPKEGPSILRIQQVVRGDSAAYFCASSPPQADTQYFGPGTRLTVL.

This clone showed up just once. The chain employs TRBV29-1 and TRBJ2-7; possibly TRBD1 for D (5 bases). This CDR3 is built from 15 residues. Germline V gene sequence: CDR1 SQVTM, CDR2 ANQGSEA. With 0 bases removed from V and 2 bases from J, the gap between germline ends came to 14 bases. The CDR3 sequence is CSVEDRDSLAYEQYF. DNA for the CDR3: TGCAGCGTTGAAGATCGAGACAGTCTTGCCTACGAGCAGTACTTC.